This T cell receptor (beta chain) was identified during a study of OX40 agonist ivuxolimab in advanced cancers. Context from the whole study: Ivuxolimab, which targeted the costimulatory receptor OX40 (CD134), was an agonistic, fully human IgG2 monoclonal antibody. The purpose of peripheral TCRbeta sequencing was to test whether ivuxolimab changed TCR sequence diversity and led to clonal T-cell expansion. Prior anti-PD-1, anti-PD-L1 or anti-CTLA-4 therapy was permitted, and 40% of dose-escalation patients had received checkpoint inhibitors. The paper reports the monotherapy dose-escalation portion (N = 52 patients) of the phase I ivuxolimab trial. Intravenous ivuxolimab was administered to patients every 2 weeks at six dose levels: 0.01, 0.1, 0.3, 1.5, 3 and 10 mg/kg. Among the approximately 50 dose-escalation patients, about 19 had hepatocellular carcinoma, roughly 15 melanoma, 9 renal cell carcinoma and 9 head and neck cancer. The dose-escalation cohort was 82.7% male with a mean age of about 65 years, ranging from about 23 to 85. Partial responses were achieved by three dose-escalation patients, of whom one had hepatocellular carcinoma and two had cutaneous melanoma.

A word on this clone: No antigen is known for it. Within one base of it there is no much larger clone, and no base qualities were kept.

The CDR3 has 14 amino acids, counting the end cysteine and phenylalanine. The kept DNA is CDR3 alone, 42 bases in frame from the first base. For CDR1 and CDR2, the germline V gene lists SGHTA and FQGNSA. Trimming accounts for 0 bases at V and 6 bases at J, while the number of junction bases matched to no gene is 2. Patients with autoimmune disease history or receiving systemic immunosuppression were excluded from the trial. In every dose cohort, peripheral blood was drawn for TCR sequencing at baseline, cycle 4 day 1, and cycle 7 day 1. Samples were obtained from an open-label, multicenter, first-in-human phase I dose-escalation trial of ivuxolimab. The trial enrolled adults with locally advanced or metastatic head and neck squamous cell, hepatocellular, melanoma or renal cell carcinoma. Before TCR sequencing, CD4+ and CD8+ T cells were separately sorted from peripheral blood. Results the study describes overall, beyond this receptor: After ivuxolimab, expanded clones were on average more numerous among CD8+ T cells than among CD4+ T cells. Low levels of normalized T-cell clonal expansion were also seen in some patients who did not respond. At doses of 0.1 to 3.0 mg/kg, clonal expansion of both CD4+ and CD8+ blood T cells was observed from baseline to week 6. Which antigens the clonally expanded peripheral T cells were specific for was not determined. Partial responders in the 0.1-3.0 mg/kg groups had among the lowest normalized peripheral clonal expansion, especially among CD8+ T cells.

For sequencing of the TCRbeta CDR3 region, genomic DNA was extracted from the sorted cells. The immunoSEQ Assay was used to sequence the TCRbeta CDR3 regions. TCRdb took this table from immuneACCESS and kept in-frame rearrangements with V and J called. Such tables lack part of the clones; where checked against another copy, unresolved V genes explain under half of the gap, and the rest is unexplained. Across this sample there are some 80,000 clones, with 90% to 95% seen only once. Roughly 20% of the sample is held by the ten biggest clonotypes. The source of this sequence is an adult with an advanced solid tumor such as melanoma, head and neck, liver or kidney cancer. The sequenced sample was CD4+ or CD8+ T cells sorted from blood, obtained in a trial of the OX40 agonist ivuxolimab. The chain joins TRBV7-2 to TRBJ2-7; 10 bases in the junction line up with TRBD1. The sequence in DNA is TGTGCCAGCAGCTTAGCCCGGGACAGGGGCGAGCAGTACTTC. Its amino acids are CASSLARDRGEQYF.